The 23 T cell receptor beta chains presented below share a single source sample, sequenced in a study of blood T cell repertoires in COVID-19. Sequencing was performed with immunoSEQ multiplex PCR; in TCRdb, only in-frame clones are kept and a portion is missing. The sample lists around 70,000 clones; roughly 84% were seen once. The sequenced material came from peripheral blood. Receptors originate from an older man with acute or convalescent COVID-19.

This rearrangement joins TRBV5-5 to TRBJ1-4; 9 positions match TRBD1. The CDR3 runs to 17 residues. The germline V gene encodes CDR1 SGHKS and CDR2 YYEKEE (reference sequence). J was trimmed by 7 bases and V by 4 bases; bases with no gene match: 14. CDR3 loop: CASSRHLPGTGTEKLFF. CDR3 bases: TGTGCCAGCAGCAGACACTTACCTGGGACAGGGACTGAAAAACTGTTTTTT.

In this sample, this clone turned up a few times. V and J are TRBV5-1 and TRBJ2-2, with 7 bases that match TRBD2. The J segment lost 0 bases and the V segment lost 6 bases, leaving 2 bases of the junction unmatched. The CDR3 totals 14 residues. CDR1 is SGHRS, CDR2 YFSETQ, per germline. CDR3 sequence reads: CASTSGANTGELFF. In DNA form, the CDR3 reads TGCGCCAGCACGAGCGGGGCGAACACCGGGGAGCTGTTTTTT.

The chain is built from TRBV5-6 and TRBJ1-4; 8 nucleotides line up with TRBD1. The CDR3 is 17 amino acids. The germline CDR1 and CDR2 sequences are SGHDT and YYEEEE. Trimming took 4 bases from V and 8 from J; bases not matched to a gene: 16. The DNA of the CDR3 is TGTGCCAGCAGCAGCTACCCCTCAGGGGGCGCGTGGGAAAAACTGTTTTTT. Encoded protein: CASSSYPSGGAWEKLFF.

The V and J genes are TRBV7-3 and TRBJ1-6; 7 bases map to TRBD1. Trimming removed 5 bases from V and 8 bases from J; junction bases left unmatched: 9. Germline V gives CDR1 SGHTA, CDR2 FQGTGA. CDR3 length: 15 amino acids. CDR3 in amino acids: CASSLTGDPDSPLHF. DNA of the CDR3: TGTGCCAGCAGCCTTACAGGGGACCCCGATTCACCCCTCCACTTT.

The chain uses TRBV11-3 and TRBJ1-6; D uncertain. CDR3 size: 15 residues. Trimming took 0 bases from V and 10 from J, leaving 13 bases between them. Germline V lookup: CDR1 SGHNT, CDR2 YENEEA. The DNA of the CDR3 is TGTGCCAGCAGCTTAGACGGGATGACGGGGTCACCCCTCCACTTT. The encoded protein is CASSLDGMTGSPLHF.

The rearrangement joins TRBV4-1 to TRBJ2-4, with a weak D call TRBD1 (7 bases). Germline V gene lookup returns CDR1 MGHRA and CDR2 YSYEKL. This CDR3 has 19 amino acids. Trimming cost V 1 base and J 1 base, with 20 bases left between them. The CDR3 coding sequence is TGCGCCAGCAGCCAAGCGAATGGTCAGGGGGGCAGGGCCAAAAACATTCAGTACTTC. It is translated as CASSQANGQGGRAKNIQYF.

The rearrangement links TRBV12-3 or TRBV12-4 to TRBJ2-7; D might be TRBD1 (5 bases). The V and J ends lost 3 bases and 2 bases respectively, with 8 bases between them. The CDR3 covers 13 residues. Written as DNA, the CDR3 is TGTGCCAGCAGTTTGGGGCTCGCCTACGAGCAGTACTTC. Protein: CASSLGLAYEQYF.

This clone is judged large. The chain combines TRBV28 with TRBJ1-2; TRBD1 aligns across 9 bases. Germline V gene lookup returns CDR1 MDHEN and CDR2 SYDVKM. J was trimmed by 2 bases and V by 4 bases; bases with no gene match: 8. The CDR3 spans 16 residues. Written as DNA, the CDR3 is TGTGCCAGCAGTTCCCAAACAGGGGGCGCGAACTATGGCTACACCTTC. Translated, it gives CASSSQTGGANYGYTF.

This rearrangement joins TRBV5-1 to TRBJ2-5, with 7 positions matching TRBD2. After removal of 0 bases from V and 0 bases from J, the junction contained 5 bases not matched to a gene. The CDR3 consists of 16 residues. Germline CDR1 and CDR2: SGHRS and YFSETQ. CDR3 DNA: TGCGCCAGCAGCTTGGGTGCTAGCGGCAACCAAGAGACCCAGTACTTC. This encodes CASSLGASGNQETQYF.

DNA for the CDR3: TGCAGTGCTAGTAGGAATAAGGGGGGACAGGGTAATCAGCCCCAGCATTTT. Residues: CSASRNKGGQGNQPQHF. This rearrangement joins TRBV20-1 to TRBJ1-5; the match to TRBD1 covers 9 bases. The germline V gene has CDR1 DFQATT and CDR2 SNEGSKA (reference sequence). The CDR3 is 17 amino acids. V was pared by 3 bases and J by 4 bases, with 13 bases of the junction left unmatched.

The table lists this clone with a count of one. The genes are TRBV4-3 and TRBJ2-7, with 8 bases that match TRBD2. J lost 7 bases, V lost 0 bases, and 11 bases had no gene match. Germline V gene data show CDR1 as LGHNA and CDR2 as YSLEER. This CDR3 comprises 16 residues. Here the CDR3 reads CASSQDRSGRGNEQYF. The CDR3 DNA follows: TGCGCCAGCAGCCAAGATAGAAGCGGGAGAGGAAATGAGCAGTACTTC.

The CDR3 region is CAWSVVQGSKNTEAFF. CDR3 coding DNA: TGTGCCTGGAGTGTAGTACAGGGATCGAAGAACACTGAAGCTTTCTTT. This chain joins TRBV30 and TRBJ1-1; D is possibly TRBD1 (6 bases). V lost 0 bases, J lost 1 base, and 15 bases lay in between. From germline, CDR1 is GTSNPN and CDR2 SVGIG (reference sequence). CDR3 length equals 16 residues.

The J gene is TRBJ2-2, the V gene TRBV14; 7 positions match TRBD1. The CDR3 covers 15 residues. Trimming at V came to 4 bases and at J to 6 bases, leaving 8 bases not matched to a gene. The germline V gene encodes CDR1 SGHDN and CDR2 FVKESK. The CDR3 DNA reads TGTGCCAGCAGCCCCGGGACAGCTAAGCCCGGGGAGCTGTTTTTT. It encodes CASSPGTAKPGELFF.

The chain joins TRBV7-2 to TRBJ2-4, with TRBD1 matching over 8 bases. Trimming removed 4 bases from V and 6 bases from J; junction bases left unmatched: 2. From germline, CDR1 is SGHTA and CDR2 FQGNSA. The length of the CDR3 is 13 residues. CDR3 DNA sequence: TGTGCCAGCAGCTCCGGGACAGGAAACATTCAGTACTTC. As protein: CASSSGTGNIQYF.

The gene calls are TRBV9 and TRBJ1-3; 7 bases agree with TRBD1. CDR3 length equals 19 residues. Trimming took 0 bases from V and 0 from J; bases not matched to a gene: 12. Looked up from germline, CDR1 is SGDLS and CDR2 is YYNGEE. CDR3 loop: CASSVERLPRQGSGNTIYF. The CDR3 DNA reads as TGTGCCAGCAGCGTAGAACGCCTACCCCGACAGGGCTCTGGAAACACCATATATTTT.

The chain joins TRBV5-5 to TRBJ2-1; D possibly corresponds to TRBD2 (5 bases). V was trimmed by 2 bases and J by 5 bases, leaving 17 bases between them. There are 16 residues in the CDR3. Germline V CDR1 and CDR2: SGHKS, YYEKEE (reference sequence). CDR3 DNA sequence: TGTGCCAGCAGCTTAACGCTCGGGGTCATGAACAATGAGCAGTTCTTC. It is translated as CASSLTLGVMNNEQFF. Full variable domain (remainder filled in from reference TRBV5-5 and TRBJ2-1): DAGVTQSPTHLIKTRGQQVTLRCSPISGHKSVSWYQQVLGQGPQFIFQYYEKEERGRGNFPDRFSARQFPNYSSELNVNALLLGDSALYLCASSLTLGVMNNEQFFGPGTRLTVL.

The V gene is TRBV30, the J gene TRBJ2-1; 9 positions agree with TRBD1. This CDR3 comprises 16 residues. Germline V gives CDR1 GTSNPN, CDR2 SVGIG (reference sequence). V shed 1 base, J shed 2 bases, and the junction held 6 bases outside the gene matches. CDR3 loop: CAWSDRRTGAYNEQFF. DNA of the CDR3: TGTGCCTGGAGTGACCGGAGGACAGGGGCCTACAATGAGCAGTTCTTC.

J is TRBJ1-1 and V is TRBV5-6; D gene ambiguous. The CDR3 length is 14 residues. With 0 bases removed from V and 1 base from J, the gap between germline ends came to 7 bases. Germline CDR1 reads SGHDT; CDR2 reads YYEEEE. The CDR3 DNA sequence: TGTGCCAGCAGCTTGGACAACCGGAACACTGAAGCTTTCTTT. This encodes CASSLDNRNTEAFF.

This clone occurred once. The chain is built from TRBV30 and TRBJ2-1; 12 bases agree with TRBD2. The CDR3 sequence is 15 residues long. CDR1 is GTSNPN and CDR2 is SVGIG in the germline V gene (reference sequence). The J segment lost 5 bases and the V segment lost 0 bases, leaving 2 bases of the junction unmatched. Written as DNA, the CDR3 is TGTGCCTGGAGTGTACTAGCGGGGGGTAACAATGAGCAGTTCTTC. Its protein product is CAWSVLAGGNNEQFF.

The V and J genes are TRBV7-9 and TRBJ1-1; D is possibly TRBD1 (5 bases). Trimming took 2 bases from V and 4 from J, leaving 11 bases between them. CDR3 length equals 14 residues. In germline, CDR1 is SEHNR, CDR2 FQNEAQ (reference sequence). CDR3 region: CASSLQGTATEAFF. The CDR3 bases are TGTGCCAGCAGCTTACAGGGTACGGCCACTGAAGCTTTCTTT.

The chain links TRBV19 to TRBJ1-5, with D unresolved. V was cut by 7 bases and J by 5 bases, with 15 bases left in between. The CDR3 runs 14 residues. CDR1 and CDR2 (germline): LNHDA, SQIVND (reference sequence). This CDR3 is CASNGRTTYQPQHF. The CDR3 region has the DNA TGTGCCAGTAATGGTAGGACTACCTATCAGCCCCAGCATTTT.

This chain links TRBV13 with TRBJ2-3, with 7 bases fitting TRBD1. The germline gives CDR1 PRHDT, CDR2 FYEKMQ (reference sequence). V was pared by 5 bases and J by 1 base, with 9 bases of the junction left unmatched. The CDR3 length is 16 residues. CDR3 coding DNA: TGTGCCAGCAGCACCCGGACAGGTTCAGGCACAGATACGCAGTATTTT. This translates into CASSTRTGSGTDTQYF. Filled out from reference TRBV13 and TRBJ2-3, the complete variable domain reads AAGVIQSPRHLIKEKRETATLKCYPIPRHDTVYWYQQGPGQDPQFLISFYEKMQSDKGSIPDRFSAQQFSDYHSELNMSSLELGDSALYFCASSTRTGSGTDTQYFGPGTRLTVL.

The chain couples TRBV3-1 (or the pseudogene TRBV3-2) to TRBJ2-7; D possibly corresponds to TRBD1 (6 bases). The CDR3 has 15 amino acids. Between the trimmed V and J ends, which lost 4 bases and 4 bases, there was a span of 17 bases. From germline, CDR1 is LGHDT and CDR2 YNNKEL (reference sequence). In nucleotides, the CDR3 is TGTGCCAGCAGCCGAGCACTACAGGGTGGATACGAGCAGTACTTC. Translation: CASSRALQGGYEQYF.